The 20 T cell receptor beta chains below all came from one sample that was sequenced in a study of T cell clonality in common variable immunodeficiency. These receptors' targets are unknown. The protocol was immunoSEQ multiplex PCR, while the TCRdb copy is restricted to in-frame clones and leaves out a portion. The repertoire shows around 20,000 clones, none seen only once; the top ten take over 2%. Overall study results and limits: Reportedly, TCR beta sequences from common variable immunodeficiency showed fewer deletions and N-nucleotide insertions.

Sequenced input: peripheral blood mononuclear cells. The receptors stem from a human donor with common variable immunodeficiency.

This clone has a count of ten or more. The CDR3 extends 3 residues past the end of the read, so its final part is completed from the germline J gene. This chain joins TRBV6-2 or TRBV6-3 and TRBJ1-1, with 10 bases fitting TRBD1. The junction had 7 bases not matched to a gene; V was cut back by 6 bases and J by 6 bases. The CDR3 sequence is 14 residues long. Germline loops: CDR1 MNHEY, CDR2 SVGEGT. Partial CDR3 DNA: TGTGCCAGCAGGGGGACAGGGGAATTTGCTGAA. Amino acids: CASRGTGEFAE. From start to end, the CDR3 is CASRGTGEFAEAFF.

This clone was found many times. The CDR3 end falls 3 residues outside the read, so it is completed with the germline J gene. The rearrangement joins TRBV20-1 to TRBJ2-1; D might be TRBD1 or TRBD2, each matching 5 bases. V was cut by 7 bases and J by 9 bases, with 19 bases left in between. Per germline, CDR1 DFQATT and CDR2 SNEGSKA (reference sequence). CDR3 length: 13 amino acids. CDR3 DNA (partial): TGCAGTGTAAGCCGAGGGGTTTTCGGTGAG. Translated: CSVSRGVFGE. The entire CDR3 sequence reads CSVSRGVFGEQFF.

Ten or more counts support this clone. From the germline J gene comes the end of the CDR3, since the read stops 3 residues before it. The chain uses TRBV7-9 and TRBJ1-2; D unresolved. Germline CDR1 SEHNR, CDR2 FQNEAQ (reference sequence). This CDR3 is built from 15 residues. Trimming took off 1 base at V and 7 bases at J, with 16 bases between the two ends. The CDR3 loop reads CASSLGLTPGGGYTF. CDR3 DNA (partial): TGTGCCAGCAGCTTAGGACTCACTCCCGGCGGTGGC. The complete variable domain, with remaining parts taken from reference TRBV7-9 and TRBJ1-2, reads DTGVSQNPRHKITKRGQNVTFRCDPISEHNRLYWYRQTLGQGPEFLTYFQNEAQLEKSRLLSDRFSAERPKGSFSTLEIQRTEQGDSAMYLCASSLGLTPGGGYTFGSGTRLTVV.

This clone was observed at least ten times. The part of the CDR3 DNA that was read is TGCAGTGCAGCGGCACCGGGAACGTATGGC. Its protein is CSAAAPGTYG. In full, the CDR3 reads CSAAAPGTYGYTF. The rearrangement links TRBV20-1 to TRBJ1-2; no clear D. The CDR3 end lies 3 residues beyond the end of the read and is filled in from the germline J gene. CDR1 DFQATT and CDR2 SNEGSKA come from the germline V gene (reference sequence). CDR3 length: 13 residues. The V and J ends lost 6 bases and 5 bases respectively, with 16 bases between them.

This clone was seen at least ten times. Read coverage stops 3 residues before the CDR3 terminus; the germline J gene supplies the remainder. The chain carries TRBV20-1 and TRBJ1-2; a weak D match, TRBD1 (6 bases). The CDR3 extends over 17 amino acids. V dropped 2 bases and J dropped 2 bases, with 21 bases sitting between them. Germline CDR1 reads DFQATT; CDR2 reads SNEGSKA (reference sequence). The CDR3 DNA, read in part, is TGCAGTGCTAGAAACAGGGAGGTGAGCAGTACGAACTATGGC. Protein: CSARNREVSSTNYG. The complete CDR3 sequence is CSARNREVSSTNYGYTF.

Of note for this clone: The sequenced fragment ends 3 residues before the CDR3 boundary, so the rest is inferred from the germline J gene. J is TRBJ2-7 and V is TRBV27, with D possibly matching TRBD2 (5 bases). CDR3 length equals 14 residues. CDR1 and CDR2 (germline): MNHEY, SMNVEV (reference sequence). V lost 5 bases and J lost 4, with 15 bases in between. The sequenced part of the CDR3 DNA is TGTGCCAGCAGTCGCGACGGGGTCGGGTACGAG. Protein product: CASSRDGVGYE. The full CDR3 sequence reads CASSRDGVGYEQYF.

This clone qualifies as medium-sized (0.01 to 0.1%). CDR3: CASPLGGSTDTQYF. CDR3 DNA (partial): TGTGCCAGCCCCTTAGGGGGTAGCACAGATACG. This rearrangement joins TRBV28 to TRBJ2-3, with TRBD1 as a possible D gene (6 bases). Coverage ceases 3 residues before the CDR3 finishes, and the germline J gene fills in the end. V lost 8 bases, J lost 0 bases, and 12 bases lay in between. CDR1 MDHEN and CDR2 SYDVKM come from the germline V gene. The CDR3 extends over 14 amino acids. Drawing the rest from reference TRBV28 and TRBJ2-3, the complete variable domain is DVKVTQSSRYLVKRTGEKVFLECVQDMDHENMFWYRQDPGLGLRLIYFSYDVKMKEKGDIPEGYSVSREKKERFSLILESASTNQTSMYLCASPLGGSTDTQYFGPGTRLTVL.

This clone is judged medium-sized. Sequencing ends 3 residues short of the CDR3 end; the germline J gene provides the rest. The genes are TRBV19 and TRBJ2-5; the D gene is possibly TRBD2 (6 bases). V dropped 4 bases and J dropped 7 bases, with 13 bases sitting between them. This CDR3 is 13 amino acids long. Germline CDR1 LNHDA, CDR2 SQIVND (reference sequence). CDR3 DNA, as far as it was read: TGTGCCAGTAGTACCCGACTAGATGGGACC. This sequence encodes CASSTRLDGT. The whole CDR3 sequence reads CASSTRLDGTQYF. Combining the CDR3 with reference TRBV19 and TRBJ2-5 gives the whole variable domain DGGITQSPKYLFRKEGQNVTLSCEQNLNHDAMYWYRQDPGQGLRLIYYSQIVNDFQKGDIAEGYSVSREKKESFPLTVTSAQKNPTAFYLCASSTRLDGTQYFGPGTRLLVL.

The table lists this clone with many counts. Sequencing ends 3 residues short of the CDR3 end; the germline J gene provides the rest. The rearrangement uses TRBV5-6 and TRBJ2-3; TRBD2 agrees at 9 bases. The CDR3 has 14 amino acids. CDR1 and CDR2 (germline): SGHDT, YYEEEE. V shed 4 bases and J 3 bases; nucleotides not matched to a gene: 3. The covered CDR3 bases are TGTGCCAGCAGCGCGGGGGGGGATACAGATACG. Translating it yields CASSAGGDTDT. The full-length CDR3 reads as CASSAGGDTDTQYF.

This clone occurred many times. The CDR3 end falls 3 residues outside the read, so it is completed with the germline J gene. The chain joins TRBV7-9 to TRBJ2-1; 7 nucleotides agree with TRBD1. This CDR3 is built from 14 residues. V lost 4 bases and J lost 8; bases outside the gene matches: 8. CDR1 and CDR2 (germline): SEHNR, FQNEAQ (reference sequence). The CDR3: CASSSYFDRDEQFF. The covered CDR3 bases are TGTGCCAGCAGCTCTTACTTCGACAGGGATGAG.

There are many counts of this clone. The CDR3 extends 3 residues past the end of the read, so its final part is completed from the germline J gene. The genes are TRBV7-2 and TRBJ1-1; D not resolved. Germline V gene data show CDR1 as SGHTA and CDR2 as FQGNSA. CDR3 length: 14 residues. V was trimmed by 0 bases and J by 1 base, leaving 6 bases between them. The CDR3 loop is CASSLAVRNTEAFF. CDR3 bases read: TGTGCCAGCAGCTTAGCGGTCAGGAACACTGAA.

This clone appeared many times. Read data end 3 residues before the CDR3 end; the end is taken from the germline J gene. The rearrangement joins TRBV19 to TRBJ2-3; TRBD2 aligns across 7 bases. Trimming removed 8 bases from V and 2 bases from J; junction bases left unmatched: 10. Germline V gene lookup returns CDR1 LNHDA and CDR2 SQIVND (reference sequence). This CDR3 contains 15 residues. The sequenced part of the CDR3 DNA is TGTGCCAGTGGGATTCAGAGCGGGACCACAGATACG. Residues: CASGIQSGTTDT. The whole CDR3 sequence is CASGIQSGTTDTQYF.

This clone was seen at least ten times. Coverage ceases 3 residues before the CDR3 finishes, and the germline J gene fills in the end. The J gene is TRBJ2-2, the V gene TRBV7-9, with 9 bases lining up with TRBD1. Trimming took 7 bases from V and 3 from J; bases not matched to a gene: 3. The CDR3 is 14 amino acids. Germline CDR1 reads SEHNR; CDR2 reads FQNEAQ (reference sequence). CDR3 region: CASTQGAHTGELFF. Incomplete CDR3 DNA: TGTGCCAGCACACAGGGGGCGCACACCGGGGAG.

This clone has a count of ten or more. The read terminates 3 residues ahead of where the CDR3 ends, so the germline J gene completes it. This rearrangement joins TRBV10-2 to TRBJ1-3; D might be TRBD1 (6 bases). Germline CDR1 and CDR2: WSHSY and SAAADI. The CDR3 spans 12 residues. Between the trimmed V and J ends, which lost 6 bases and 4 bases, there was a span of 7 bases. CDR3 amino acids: CASSGQGNTIYF. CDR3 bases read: TGCGCCAGCAGCGGACAGGGAAACACC.

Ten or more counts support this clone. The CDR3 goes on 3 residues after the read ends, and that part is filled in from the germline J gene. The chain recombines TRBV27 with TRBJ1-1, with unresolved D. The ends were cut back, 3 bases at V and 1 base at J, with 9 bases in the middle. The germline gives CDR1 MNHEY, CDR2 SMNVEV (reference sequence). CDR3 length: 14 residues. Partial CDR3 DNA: TGTGCCAGCAGTTTGGCAAGGGCGAACACTGAA. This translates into CASSLARANTE. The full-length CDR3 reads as CASSLARANTEAFF.

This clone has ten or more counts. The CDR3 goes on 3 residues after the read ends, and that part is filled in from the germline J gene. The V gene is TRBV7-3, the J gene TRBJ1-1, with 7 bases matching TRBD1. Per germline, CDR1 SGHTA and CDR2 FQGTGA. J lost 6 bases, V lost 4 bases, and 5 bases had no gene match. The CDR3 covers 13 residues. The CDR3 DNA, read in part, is TGTGCCAGCAGCTCTACAGGGGTGGCTGAA. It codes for CASSSTGVAE. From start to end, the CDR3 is CASSSTGVAEAFF.

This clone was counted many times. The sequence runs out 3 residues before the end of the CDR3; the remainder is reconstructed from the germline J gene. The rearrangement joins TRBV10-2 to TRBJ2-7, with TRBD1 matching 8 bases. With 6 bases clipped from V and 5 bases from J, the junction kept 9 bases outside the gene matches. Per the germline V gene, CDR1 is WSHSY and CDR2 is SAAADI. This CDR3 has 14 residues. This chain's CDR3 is CASRTGTGIHEQYF. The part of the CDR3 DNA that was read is TGCGCCAGCAGGACCGGGACAGGTATCCACGAG.

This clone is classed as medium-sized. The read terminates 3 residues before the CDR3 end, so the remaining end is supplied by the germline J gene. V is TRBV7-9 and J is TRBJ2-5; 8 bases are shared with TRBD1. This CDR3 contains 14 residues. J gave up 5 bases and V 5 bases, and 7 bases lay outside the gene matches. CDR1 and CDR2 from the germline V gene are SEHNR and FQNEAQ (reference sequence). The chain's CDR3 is CASSVGQGRETQYF. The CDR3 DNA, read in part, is TGTGCCAGCAGCGTCGGACAGGGACGGGAGACC.

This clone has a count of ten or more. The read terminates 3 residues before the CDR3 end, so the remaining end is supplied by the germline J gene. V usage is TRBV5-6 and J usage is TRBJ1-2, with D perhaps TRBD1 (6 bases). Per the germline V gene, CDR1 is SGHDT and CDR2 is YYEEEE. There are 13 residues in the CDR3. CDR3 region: CASSLSVQGRYTF. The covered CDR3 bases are TGTGCCAGCAGCTTGTCAGTGCAGGGGCGC.

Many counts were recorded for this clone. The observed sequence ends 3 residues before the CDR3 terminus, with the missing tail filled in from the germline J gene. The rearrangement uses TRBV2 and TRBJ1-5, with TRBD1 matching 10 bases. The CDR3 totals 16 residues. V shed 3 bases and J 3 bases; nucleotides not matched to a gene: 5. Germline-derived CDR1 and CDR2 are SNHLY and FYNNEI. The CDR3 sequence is CASSDLGQGHNQPQHF. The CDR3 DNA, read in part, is TGTGCCAGCAGTGATCTGGGACAGGGGCACAATCAGCCC.